Shown below are 7 T cell receptor beta chains from a single sample sequenced in a study of radiation and T cells in renal cell carcinoma. Clones were read by immunoSEQ multiplex PCR, and TCRdb kept only the in-frame ones, dropping some. This sample has around 78,000 clones, with about nine tenths found just once. Specified time point: blood 4 weeks post-SBRT, at nephrectomy. Sample treatment: 15 Gy SBRT to primary tumor, nephrectomy 4 weeks later. The source was blood, collected from a patient whose treatment included radiotherapy and nephrectomy. The receptors were sampled from a woman in her 70s with renal cell carcinoma.

The chain has TRBV5-4 and TRBJ1-1; 12 nucleotides align to TRBD1. J lost 1 base, V lost 6 bases, and 7 bases had no gene match. Germline V gives CDR1 SGHNT, CDR2 YYREEE (reference sequence). The CDR3 extends over 16 amino acids. CDR3 residues: CASIPGQGAGNTEAFF. Here the CDR3 DNA reads TGTGCCAGCATCCCGGGACAGGGGGCTGGGAACACTGAAGCTTTCTTT.

The V gene is TRBV28, the J gene TRBJ1-2; 7 bases align to TRBD1. This CDR3 is built from 14 residues. Germline V CDR1 and CDR2: MDHEN, SYDVKM. After removal of 10 bases from V and 3 bases from J, the junction contained 11 bases not matched to a gene. The DNA for the CDR3 is TGTGCCACCTCAAGACAGGGCGTTTACTATGGCTACACCTTC. This sequence encodes CATSRQGVYYGYTF.

CDR3 sequence reads: CASSVRLAGGHNEQFF. The DNA for the CDR3 is TGTGCCAGCAGCGTCAGACTAGCGGGGGGTCACAATGAGCAGTTCTTC. This chain joins TRBV7-3 and TRBJ2-1; 13 bases match TRBD2. CDR1 is SGHTA, CDR2 FQGTGA, per germline. This CDR3 region has 16 residues. J was trimmed by 5 bases and V by 5 bases; bases with no gene match: 6.

The V gene is TRBV7-9, the J gene TRBJ1-4; D possibly corresponds to TRBD1 (6 bases). The germline V gene encodes CDR1 SEHNR and CDR2 FQNEAQ (reference sequence). The V end was cut by 5 bases, the J end by 8 bases, with 18 bases between. The CDR3 extends over 15 amino acids. CDR3: CASSRYRVSGEKLFF. CDR3 sequence (DNA): TGTGCCAGCAGCCGCTACAGGGTTAGTGGGGAAAAACTGTTTTTT.

The V call is TRBV28, the J call TRBJ1-2, with unresolved D. Germline lookup yields CDR1 MDHEN and CDR2 SYDVKM. V gave up 1 base and J gave up 9 bases, with 9 bases separating them. This CDR3 has 12 amino acids. The CDR3 loop is CASSLFGIRYTF. In nucleotides, the CDR3 is TGTGCCAGCAGTTTATTTGGGATCCGCTACACCTTC.

This clone was found once. The gene calls are TRBV5-1 and TRBJ2-2; D gene unclear. The V end lost 0 bases, the J end lost 8 bases, and 8 bases lay between the germline ends. Germline loops: CDR1 SGHRS, CDR2 YFSETQ. This CDR3 region has 13 residues. Here the CDR3 reads CASSLEPQGELFF. The CDR3 coding sequence is TGCGCCAGCAGCTTGGAGCCCCAGGGGGAGCTGTTTTTT.

The CDR3 DNA reads as TGCGCCAGCAGCCAAGCCGGGGGGGCGGACACCGGGGAGCTGTTTTTT. Translation gives CASSQAGGADTGELFF. This chain joins TRBV4-1 and TRBJ2-2; 8 nucleotides agree with TRBD2. There are 16 residues in the CDR3. Germline trimming cut 1 base from V and 3 bases from J; bases unmatched to any gene: 4. The germline V gene encodes CDR1 MGHRA and CDR2 YSYEKL.